The 15 T cell receptor beta chains given below trace back to one sample, sequenced in a study of control samples from healthy donors and cancer patients. Profiling relied on immunoSEQ multiplex PCR, and the TCRdb table lists in-frame clones only, not all of them. The sample carries tens of thousands of clones, about 90% recorded once. The material sequenced was PBMCs. All receptors derive from a man aged 55 to 70 with head and neck cancer.

A single count supports this clone. J is TRBJ2-2 and V is TRBV10-1; 7 positions match TRBD1. Germline CDR1 reads WNHNN; CDR2 reads SYGVQD (reference sequence). V gave up 6 bases and J gave up 2 bases; unmatched junction bases: 3. The CDR3 length is 14 residues. Here the CDR3 DNA reads TGCGCCAGCAGAAGGGACAGTAACACCGGGGAGCTGTTTTTT. Its translation is CASRRDSNTGELFF.

In its sample, this clone was seen a few times. This CDR3 reads CASSSYYEQYF. DNA of the CDR3: TGTGCCAGCAGTTCGTACTACGAGCAGTACTTC. The chain carries TRBV28 and TRBJ2-7; D ambiguous. Trimming removed 4 bases at V and 3 bases at J, with 4 bases between. CDR1 MDHEN and CDR2 SYDVKM come from the germline V gene. CDR3 length equals 11 residues.

The J gene is TRBJ2-7, the V gene TRBV2; no clear D. The germline V gene encodes CDR1 SNHLY and CDR2 FYNNEI. The V and J ends lost 2 bases and 0 bases respectively, with 8 bases between them. The CDR3 has 14 residues. The CDR3: CASSEYPNSYEQYF. CDR3 sequence (DNA): TGTGCCAGCAGTGAATACCCAAACTCCTACGAGCAGTACTTC.

The chain is built from TRBV5-1 and TRBJ1-4; D is ambiguous. Germline CDR1 is SGHRS and CDR2 is YFSETQ. The CDR3 is 14 residues long. Trimming removed 0 bases at V and 3 bases at J, with 6 bases between. The CDR3 region is CASSLVSSNEKLFF. The CDR3 DNA reads as TGCGCCAGCAGCTTGGTCAGTTCTAATGAAAAACTGTTTTTT.

This clone was counted once. This rearrangement joins TRBV7-8 to TRBJ1-1; D is undetermined. This CDR3 has 14 amino acids. Germline V lookup: CDR1 SGHVS, CDR2 FQNEAQ. Trimming took off 5 bases at V and 0 bases at J, with 10 bases between the two ends. DNA of the CDR3: TGTGCCAGCAGCCAACGAAGGATGAACACTGAAGCTTTCTTT. Translating gives CASSQRRMNTEAFF.

The chain employs TRBV7-9 and TRBJ2-5, with D possibly called TRBD1 or TRBD2 (5 bases each). Germline V gives CDR1 SEHNR, CDR2 FQNEAQ (reference sequence). CDR3 length: 16 residues. V lost 5 bases, J lost 2 bases, and 18 bases lay in between. The CDR3 nucleotides read TGTGCCAGCAGCGGGGACCTGAGTGGCCGACAAGAGACCCAGTACTTC. It is translated as CASSGDLSGRQETQYF.

V gene TRBV28 combines with J gene TRBJ2-1; D remains ambiguous. With 5 bases removed from V and 9 bases from J, the gap between germline ends came to 20 bases. Germline V gives CDR1 MDHEN, CDR2 SYDVKM. The CDR3 spans 15 residues. The CDR3 nucleotides are TGTGCCAGCAGTCCCGAAAGCCCCAGGATCTTTGAGCAGTTCTTC. This sequence encodes CASSPESPRIFEQFF.

The rearrangement links TRBV4-1 to TRBJ1-1, with 8 bases aligning to TRBD1. In germline, CDR1 is MGHRA, CDR2 YSYEKL. The CDR3 has 18 residues. The ends lost 4 bases at V and 1 base at J; junction bases unmatched: 14. The CDR3 DNA is TGCGCCAGCAGCCCCCGGTTCTTAGTCGGGACAGGGAACACTGAAGCTTTCTTT. Protein product: CASSPRFLVGTGNTEAFF.

The V gene is TRBV7-9, the J gene TRBJ2-3; 10 bases agree with TRBD1. V lost 6 bases to trimming and J lost 4 bases; unmatched junction nucleotides: 10. The germline CDR1 and CDR2 sequences are SEHNR and FQNEAQ (reference sequence). The CDR3 runs 16 residues. DNA of the CDR3: TGTGCCAGCAGGCCCCTGGACAGGGGGGATTCAGATACGCAGTATTTT. Protein: CASRPLDRGDSDTQYF.

This chain uses TRBV6-8 with TRBJ2-5, with TRBD2 matching over 7 bases. The CDR3 is 16 amino acids. CDR1 is MNHGY and CDR2 is SAAAGT in the germline V gene. Trimming removed 6 bases from V and 5 bases from J; junction bases left unmatched: 15. The CDR3: CASSKPPTLAQETQYF. CDR3 nucleotide sequence: TGTGCCAGCAGCAAACCGCCGACACTAGCGCAGGAGACCCAGTACTTC.

The J gene is TRBJ2-1, the V gene TRBV4-2; 14 bases are a match to TRBD2. The ends lost 0 bases at V and 0 bases at J; junction bases unmatched: 10. The CDR3 is made up of 21 amino acids. Germline V gives CDR1 LGHNA, CDR2 YNFKEQ. CDR3 loop: CASSQEPPGLAGVGSYNEQFF. CDR3 DNA: TGTGCCAGCAGCCAAGAGCCCCCGGGACTAGCGGGAGTGGGCTCCTACAATGAGCAGTTCTTC.

This clone has only one observation. The chain combines TRBV7-2 with TRBJ2-5, with D perhaps matching TRBD2 (6 bases). V lost 2 bases, J lost 5 bases, and 18 bases lay in between. The CDR3 spans 16 residues. The germline V gene encodes CDR1 SGHTA and CDR2 FQGNSA. CDR3 residues: CASSLRGGGTFETQYF. The CDR3, as DNA: TGTGCCAGCAGCTTACGTGGAGGCGGGACGTTCGAGACCCAGTACTTC.

V is TRBV27 and J is TRBJ2-7; D is possibly TRBD2 (5 bases). V lost 6 bases to trimming and J lost 7 bases, with 10 bases between them. CDR1 MNHEY and CDR2 SMNVEV come from the germline V gene (reference sequence). The CDR3 contains 11 residues. The CDR3 sequence: CASRGWEEQYF. As DNA, the CDR3 is TGTGCCAGCAGGGGCTGGGAGGAGCAGTACTTC.

V usage is TRBV30 and J usage is TRBJ2-2; the D call may be TRBD1 or TRBD2 (5 bases each). The CDR3 loop spans 15 amino acids. CDR1 GTSNPN and CDR2 SVGIG come from the germline V gene (reference sequence). Trimming took off 3 bases at V and 6 bases at J, with 17 bases between the two ends. The CDR3 loop is CAWRRGPQGAGELFF. The DNA of the CDR3 is TGTGCCTGGAGGAGGGGACCCCAGGGTGCCGGGGAGCTGTTTTTT. Variable domain in full (rest from reference TRBV30 and TRBJ2-2): SQTIHQWPATLVQPVGSPLSLECTVEGTSNPNLYWYRQAAGRGLQLLFYSVGIGQISSEVPQNLSASRPQDRQFILSSKKLLLSDSGFYLCAWRRGPQGAGELFFGEGSRLTVL.

This clone was counted only a few times. The gene calls are TRBV7-2 and TRBJ1-5, with D possibly TRBD1 on 5 matching bases. Germline V gene sequence: CDR1 SGHTA, CDR2 FQGNSA. The CDR3 contains 15 residues. The V gene lost 2 bases and the J gene lost 2 bases, with 10 bases spanning the gap. This chain's CDR3 is CASSLREGGNQPQHF. The CDR3 DNA reads as TGTGCCAGCAGCTTAAGAGAAGGGGGCAATCAGCCCCAGCATTTT.